Included here is one T cell receptor beta chain sequence, with context. The sample is drawn from a study of cytomegalovirus exposure and HLA in healthy donors. A multiplex PCR was run with 60 Vbeta primers and 13 Jbeta primers. Clones were sequenced by immunoSEQ multiplex PCR, and TCRdb holds only the in-frame ones, with some missing. The data show some 210,000 clones, roughly 80% seen once. V was clipped by 6 bases and J by 6 bases; unmatched bases: 7. Germline V gives CDR1 SGHTA, CDR2 FQGNSA. There are 15 residues in the CDR3. What was sequenced was PBMCs. The chain is built from TRBV7-2 and TRBJ1-6; TRBD1 matches 8 bases. The source is a woman between 25 and 40 years old in good health and CMV-seropositive. CDR3 nucleotides: TGTGCCAGCAGAGCGGACAGGGTTCGTAATTCACCCCTCCACTTT. Protein product: CASRADRVRNSPLHF. The full variable domain, its missing parts supplied by reference TRBV7-2 and TRBJ1-6, is GAGVSQSPSNKVTEKGKDVELRCDPISGHTALYWYRQSLGQGLEFLIYFQGNSAPDKSGLPSDRFSAERTGGSVSTLTIQRTQQEDSAVYLCASRADRVRNSPLHFGNGTRLTVT.